The clone carrying this T cell receptor beta chain appeared many times. Its target is unknown. This sample stems from a study of blood T cells in healthy people across ages. Overall study context: About one barcoded beta molecule per two T cells was the capture yield of template switching. General observations from the study: Reliance upon unsorted PBMCs precluded definitive naive versus antigen-experienced comparison.

Germline-derived CDR1 and CDR2 are ENHRY and SYGVKD. The CDR3 contains 16 residues. Trimming at V came to 3 bases and at J to 2 bases, leaving 4 bases not matched to a gene. Then a second PCR, running roughly 6 to 12 cycles, was carried out with a sample-barcoded 5' primer and a J-beta primer mix. With 12 random nucleotides, a template-switch adaptor tagged each individual cDNA molecule. Via MiXCR, TCRdb re-called the 5' RACE reads, giving one row per CDR3 protein. Of more than 800,000 distinct CDR3 sequences in the sample, around 28% were seen once. The receptor was derived from a woman over 75 in good health. The sample was blood. The chain recombines TRBV10-3 with TRBJ2-5; the match to TRBD2 covers 12 bases. CDR3 sequence reads: CAISELAGGIQETQYF. The CDR3 region has the DNA TGTGCCATCAGTGAACTAGCGGGGGGCATTCAAGAGACCCAGTACTTC.